This TCR beta chain was sequenced during a study of T cell responses to AZD1222 COVID-19 vaccine. General observations from the study: When two AZD1222 doses had been given, Spike-specific TCR breadth and depth rose. The donor cohort was predominantly white British with a female majority, and clonal diversity may have been underestimated. It was only six AZD1222 recipients who were seropositive at baseline. Regions left unmutated in variants are reportedly the target of nearly half of spike-specific TCRs.

The ends were cut back, 5 bases at V and 5 bases at J, with 9 bases in the middle. This CDR3 has 12 amino acids. Germline V gene lookup returns CDR1 MGHDK and CDR2 SYGVNS. For this clone: Its matching antigen is unknown.

Repertoires were generated with immunoSEQ multiplex PCR, while TCRdb's copy carries only in-frame clones and drops some. Among about 100,000 clones, around 89% were seen once, and the ten largest hold around a sixth. Sequenced material: peripheral blood, taken on day 0 of AZD1222 vaccination. The genes are TRBV25-1 and TRBJ1-2, with D unresolved. The sequence was collected from an adult in good health. The CDR3: CASSSTAYGYTF. CDR3 nucleotides: TGTGCCAGCAGTTCAACAGCATATGGCTACACCTTC.